One and the same sample provided the 27 T cell receptor beta chains below, sequenced in a study of blood T cell repertoires in COVID-19. Profiling relied on immunoSEQ multiplex PCR, and the TCRdb table lists in-frame clones only, not all of them. There are approximately 280,000 clones in the sample; roughly 91% occur only once, and about 4.6% lies in the top ten. Material: peripheral blood. Every receptor here comes from a man aged 35-49 years with acute or convalescent COVID-19.

This chain joins TRBV15 and TRBJ1-2; D unclear. This CDR3 is 13 amino acids long. V was pared by 0 bases and J by 4 bases, with 6 bases between. Germline CDR1 is LNHNV and CDR2 is YYDKDF (reference sequence). The CDR3 loop reads CATSRDPFYGYTF. CDR3 coding DNA: TGTGCCACCAGCAGAGATCCCTTCTATGGCTACACCTTC.

This chain connects TRBV5-1 to TRBJ2-7; D is possibly TRBD1 (6 bases). Germline V gene data show CDR1 as SGHRS and CDR2 as YFSETQ. Trimming removed 3 bases from V and 4 bases from J, with 11 bases in between. The CDR3 has 13 amino acids. Here the CDR3 DNA reads TGCGCCAGCAGCTCCCGGGACATTTACGAGCAGTACTTC. Protein: CASSSRDIYEQYF.

The chain is built from TRBV2 and TRBJ1-4; tentative D call: TRBD1 (5 bases). The CDR3 runs to 15 residues. V lost 7 bases and J 0 bases, leaving 12 bases between the germline ends. Germline V gene data show CDR1 as SNHLY and CDR2 as FYNNEI. The CDR3 sequence is CASNSGGSTNEKLFF. The CDR3 DNA follows: TGTGCCAGCAACTCGGGGGGGTCAACTAATGAAAAACTGTTTTTT.

The genes are TRBV2 and TRBJ1-6, with D tentatively TRBD1 (6 bases). Germline CDR1 reads SNHLY; CDR2 reads FYNNEI. V dropped 2 bases and J dropped 7 bases, with 9 bases sitting between them. The length of the CDR3 is 14 residues. The CDR3 loop is CASSESGQNSPLHF. The CDR3 bases are TGTGCCAGCAGTGAATCAGGACAGAATTCACCCCTCCACTTT.

The CDR3 loop is CASRSGDWEKLFF. The CDR3 nucleotides are TGTGCCAGTAGGTCCGGGGATTGGGAAAAACTGTTTTTT. V is TRBV25-1 and J is TRBJ1-4; D gene uncertain. The germline V gene encodes CDR1 MGHDK and CDR2 SYGVNS. The CDR3 has 13 residues. V was shortened by 9 bases and J by 8 bases, with 16 bases between the two germline ends.

This clone was observed once. The CDR3 region has the DNA TGTGCCACCAGCCTGGGACAGGGGCCTGGCTACACCTTC. Amino acids: CATSLGQGPGYTF. The chain has TRBV15 and TRBJ1-2; 10 nucleotides agree with TRBD1. The V segment lost 5 bases and the J segment 7 bases; nucleotides outside the gene matches: 4. Germline V lookup: CDR1 LNHNV, CDR2 YYDKDF (reference sequence). This CDR3 region has 13 residues.

This rearrangement joins TRBV3-1 (or the pseudogene TRBV3-2) to TRBJ2-2, with 9 bases identical to TRBD2. V lost 4 bases, J lost 3 bases, and 6 bases stayed unmatched. The CDR3 runs 16 residues. Germline-derived CDR1 and CDR2 are LGHDT and YNNKEL (reference sequence). The CDR3 is CASSPGASGDTGELFF. The CDR3 coding sequence is TGTGCCAGCAGCCCTGGAGCTAGCGGGGACACCGGGGAGCTGTTTTTT.

CDR3 sequence: CASSLEIVVNEQFF. The CDR3 DNA follows: TGTGCCAGCAGCTTGGAAATTGTCGTCAATGAGCAGTTCTTC. J is TRBJ2-1 and V is TRBV5-4; D not certain. The CDR3 sequence is 14 residues long. The germline V and J ends were trimmed by 0 bases and 6 bases, with 10 bases remaining between them. Germline-derived CDR1 and CDR2 are SGHNT and YYREEE (reference sequence).

The V call is TRBV5-1, the J call TRBJ2-4; 8 positions match TRBD1. The V gene's germline CDR1 is SGHRS and CDR2 YFSETQ. The CDR3 runs to 14 residues. J was trimmed by 12 bases and V by 2 bases; bases with no gene match: 10. CDR3 in amino acids: CASSLGTGGRNQYF. The CDR3 coding sequence is TGCGCCAGCAGCTTAGGGACAGGCGGAAGAAATCAGTACTTC.

The V gene is TRBV5-1, the J gene TRBJ1-2; D ambiguous. This CDR3 has 14 amino acids. The germline V gene has CDR1 SGHRS and CDR2 YFSETQ. V was pared by 4 bases and J by 2 bases, with 12 bases between. The CDR3 nucleotides are TGCGCCAGCAGCCCTAACGGCGGAAACTATGGCTACACCTTC. Its protein product is CASSPNGGNYGYTF.

V is TRBV5-4 and J is TRBJ1-1; 7 bases are a match to TRBD1. The CDR3 runs 15 residues. Trimming cost V 0 bases and J 3 bases; bases outside gene matches: 5. Looked up from germline, CDR1 is SGHNT and CDR2 is YYREEE (reference sequence). CDR3 sequence reads: CASSLGQGIYTEAFF. The CDR3 DNA follows: TGTGCCAGCAGCTTGGGACAGGGAATTTACACTGAAGCTTTCTTT.

This chain uses TRBV7-2 with TRBJ1-1, with D possibly being TRBD1 (6 bases). CDR1 is SGHTA and CDR2 is FQGNSA in the germline V gene. The CDR3 has 18 amino acids. V lost 2 bases to trimming and J lost 2 bases, with 21 bases between them. The CDR3 DNA reads as TGTGCCAGCAGCTTAAGAAGGCAAACAGGGTTGTCTAACACTGAAGCTTTCTTT. As protein: CASSLRRQTGLSNTEAFF.

This clone has only a few counts. The chain has TRBV7-2 and TRBJ2-3, with 11 bases matching TRBD2. V shed 2 bases, J shed 8 bases, and the junction held 6 bases outside the gene matches. This CDR3 is 15 amino acids long. Germline V gives CDR1 SGHTA, CDR2 FQGNSA. In DNA, the CDR3 is TGTGCCAGCAGCTTAACTAGCGGGGGAATGAGTACGCAGTATTTT. This translates into CASSLTSGGMSTQYF.

The CDR3 sequence is CASSPNRGRSGNTIYF. CDR3 bases: TGTGCCAGCAGCCCGAACAGGGGGCGCTCTGGAAACACCATATATTTT. The genes are TRBV5-5 and TRBJ1-3, with 9 bases lining up with TRBD1. J was trimmed by 0 bases and V by 4 bases; bases with no gene match: 5. The CDR3 contains 16 residues. The germline V gene has CDR1 SGHKS and CDR2 YYEKEE (reference sequence).

The chain carries TRBV7-3 and TRBJ1-1; possibly TRBD1 for D (5 bases). CDR1 is SGHTA, CDR2 FQGTGA, per germline. CDR3 length: 13 amino acids. Trimming cost V 4 bases and J 3 bases, with 9 bases left between them. The CDR3 bases are TGTGCCAGCAGCTCGGGCAGGGACACTGAAGCTTTCTTT. It translates to CASSSGRDTEAFF.

J is TRBJ1-6 and V is TRBV15; maybe TRBD1 (5 bases). V dropped 0 bases and J dropped 0 bases, with 12 bases sitting between them. This CDR3 is built from 18 residues. The germline V gene encodes CDR1 LNHNV and CDR2 YYDKDF (reference sequence). CDR3 nucleotide sequence: TGTGCCACCAGCAGAGATGTTCAGGGTGACTCCTATAATTCACCCCTCCACTTT. This encodes CATSRDVQGDSYNSPLHF.

The DNA for the CDR3 is TGTGCCAGCAGTAGGGGGGGCAAAGATGAAAAACTGTTTTTT. Translated, it gives CASSRGGKDEKLFF. V and J are TRBV27 and TRBJ1-4; D possibly corresponds to TRBD1 (6 bases). Germline CDR1 MNHEY, CDR2 SMNVEV (reference sequence). Trimming left V 5 bases short and J 6 bases short, with 13 bases between. The CDR3 loop spans 14 amino acids.

The CDR3 spells CASSPRDTEAFF. The CDR3 bases are TGTGCCAGCAGTCCTCGGGACACTGAAGCTTTCTTT. This chain joins TRBV13 and TRBJ1-1, with D hard to call. The CDR3 is 12 amino acids. Germline V lookup: CDR1 PRHDT, CDR2 FYEKMQ (reference sequence). Trimming shortened V by 6 bases and J by 3 bases, and 8 bases separated the two germline ends.

The chain recombines TRBV27 with TRBJ2-7, with D maybe TRBD2 (6 bases). V lost 7 bases to trimming and J lost 3 bases, with 7 bases between them. The V gene's germline CDR1 is MNHEY and CDR2 SMNVEV (reference sequence). This CDR3 is built from 11 residues. CDR3 protein: CASMGGYEQYF. In DNA, the CDR3 is TGTGCCAGCATGGGGGGCTACGAGCAGTACTTC.

The V and J genes are TRBV15 and TRBJ1-6; D is unclear. V gave up 4 bases and J gave up 8 bases, with 15 bases separating them. CDR1 is LNHNV and CDR2 is YYDKDF in the germline V gene (reference sequence). The CDR3 length is 15 residues. The CDR3 DNA follows: TGTGCCACCAGCAATAGAATGAGTCCGGATTCACCCCTCCACTTT. It translates to CATSNRMSPDSPLHF.

The chain combines TRBV30 with TRBJ1-2, with D perhaps matching TRBD1 (5 bases). CDR3 length: 15 amino acids. Germline-derived CDR1 and CDR2 are GTSNPN and SVGIG (reference sequence). V was cut by 0 bases and J by 6 bases, with 17 bases left in between. The chain's CDR3 is CAWSVQNFGGNGYTF. The CDR3, as DNA: TGTGCCTGGAGTGTACAGAACTTTGGGGGGAATGGCTACACCTTC.

The V call is TRBV5-1, the J call TRBJ2-3, with D possibly being TRBD1 (6 bases). The germline V and J ends were trimmed by 0 bases and 1 base, with 9 bases remaining between them. Germline V gene data show CDR1 as SGHRS and CDR2 as YFSETQ. The CDR3 contains 15 residues. In DNA, the CDR3 is TGCGCCAGCAGCTTGGGGGGGCCAGGCACAGATACGCAGTATTTT. It is translated as CASSLGGPGTDTQYF.

The chain couples TRBV27 to TRBJ2-7; perhaps TRBD2 as D (7 bases). The CDR3 runs to 15 residues. Trimming pared 3 bases from V and 2 bases from J, leaving 14 bases between. Germline lookup yields CDR1 MNHEY and CDR2 SMNVEV (reference sequence). The CDR3 DNA reads as TGTGCCAGCAGTTTTATGCGGGGGCCTACCTACGAGCAGTACTTC. This translates into CASSFMRGPTYEQYF.

This chain uses TRBV19 with TRBJ1-1, with a possible D match to TRBD1 (6 bases). Germline assignment: CDR1 LNHDA and CDR2 SQIVND (reference sequence). V was cut by 3 bases and J by 0 bases, with 11 bases left in between. There are 15 residues in the CDR3. CDR3 coding DNA: TGTGCCAGTAGTATTCCGGGACACTTGAACACTGAAGCTTTCTTT. Protein sequence: CASSIPGHLNTEAFF.

The chain is built from TRBV7-2 and TRBJ1-1, with D possibly matching TRBD1 (6 bases). The CDR3 covers 13 residues. V lost 4 bases, J lost 8 bases, and 14 bases lay in between. The germline V gene has CDR1 SGHTA and CDR2 FQGNSA. Here the CDR3 reads CASSSYVTGEAFF. CDR3 nucleotides: TGTGCCAGCAGCTCCTACGTCACAGGGGAAGCTTTCTTT.

The J gene is TRBJ1-2, the V gene TRBV2, with 7 bases lining up with TRBD1. CDR3 length: 14 residues. Germline CDR1 is SNHLY and CDR2 is FYNNEI. Unmatched junction bases numbered 12, after V lost 3 bases and J lost 11 bases. CDR3 sequence reads: CASSDYRDSTGYTF. Here the CDR3 DNA reads TGTGCCAGCAGTGACTACAGGGACAGTACAGGGTACACCTTC.

CDR3 loop: CASSFQGMDEQYF. The CDR3, as DNA: TGCGCCAGCAGCTTCCAGGGCATGGACGAGCAGTACTTC. This chain uses TRBV5-1 with TRBJ2-7; possible D gene TRBD1, 5 bases. CDR3 size: 13 residues. V lost 2 bases to trimming and J lost 5 bases, with 11 bases between them. Germline CDR1 and CDR2: SGHRS and YFSETQ.